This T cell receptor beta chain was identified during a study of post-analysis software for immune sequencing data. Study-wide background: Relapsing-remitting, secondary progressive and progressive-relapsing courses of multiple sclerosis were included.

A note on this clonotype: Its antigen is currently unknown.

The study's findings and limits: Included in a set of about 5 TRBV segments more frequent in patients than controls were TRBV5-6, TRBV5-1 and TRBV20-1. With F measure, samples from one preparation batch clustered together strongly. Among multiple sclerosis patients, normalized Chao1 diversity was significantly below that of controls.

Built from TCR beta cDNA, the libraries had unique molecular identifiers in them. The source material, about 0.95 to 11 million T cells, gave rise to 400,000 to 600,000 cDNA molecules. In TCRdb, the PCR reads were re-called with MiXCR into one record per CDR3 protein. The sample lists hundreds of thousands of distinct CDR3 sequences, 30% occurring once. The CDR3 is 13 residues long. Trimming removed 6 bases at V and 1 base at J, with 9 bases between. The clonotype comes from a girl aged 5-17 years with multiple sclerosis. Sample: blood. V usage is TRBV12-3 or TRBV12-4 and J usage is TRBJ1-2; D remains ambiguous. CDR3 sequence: CASRFRSNYGYTF. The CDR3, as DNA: TGTGCCAGCAGGTTTCGGAGTAACTATGGCTACACCTTC.